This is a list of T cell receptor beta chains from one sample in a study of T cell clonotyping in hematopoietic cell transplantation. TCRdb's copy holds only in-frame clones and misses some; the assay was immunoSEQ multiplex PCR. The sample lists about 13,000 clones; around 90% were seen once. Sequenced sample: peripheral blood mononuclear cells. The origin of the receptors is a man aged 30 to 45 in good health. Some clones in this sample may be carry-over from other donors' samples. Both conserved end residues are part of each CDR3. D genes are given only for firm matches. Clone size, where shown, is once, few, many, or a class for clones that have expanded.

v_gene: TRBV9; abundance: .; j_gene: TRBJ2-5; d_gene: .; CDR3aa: CASSPTYPGTGETQYF; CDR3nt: TGTGCCAGCAGCCCCACCTACCCGGGAACGGGGGAGACCCAGTACTTC
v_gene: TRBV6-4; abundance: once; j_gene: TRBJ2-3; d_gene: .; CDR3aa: CASSDTAGTDTQYF; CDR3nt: TGTGCCAGCAGTGACACGGCGGGCACAGATACGCAGTATTTT
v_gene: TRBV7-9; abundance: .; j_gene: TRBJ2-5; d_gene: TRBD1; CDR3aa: CASSLWDRGPLETQYF; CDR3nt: TGTGCCAGCAGCTTGTGGGACAGGGGGCCCTTAGAGACCCAGTACTTC
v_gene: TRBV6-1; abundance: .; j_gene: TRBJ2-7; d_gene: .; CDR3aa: CASSEVRYEQYF; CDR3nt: TGTGCCAGCAGTGAAGTCAGGTACGAGCAGTACTTC
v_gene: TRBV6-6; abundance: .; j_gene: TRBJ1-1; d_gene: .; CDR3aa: CASSGTVEAFF; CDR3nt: TGTGCCAGCTCCGGGACGGTTGAAGCTTTCTTT
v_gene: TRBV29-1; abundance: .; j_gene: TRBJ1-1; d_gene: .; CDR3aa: CSVEDLNTEAFF; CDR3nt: TGCAGCGTTGAAGATCTGAACACTGAAGCTTTCTTT
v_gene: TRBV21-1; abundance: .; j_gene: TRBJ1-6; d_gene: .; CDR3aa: CASSKLTQGKSYNSPLHF; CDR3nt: TGTGCCAGCAGCAAACTGACACAGGGGAAGTCCTATAATTCACCCCTCCACTTT
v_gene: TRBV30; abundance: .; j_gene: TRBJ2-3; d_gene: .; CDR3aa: CAHQRSTDTQYF; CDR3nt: TGTGCCCATCAGAGGAGCACAGATACGCAGTATTTT
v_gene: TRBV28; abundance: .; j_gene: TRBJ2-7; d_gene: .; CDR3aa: CASSLQGYEQYF; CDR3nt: TGTGCCAGCAGTCTACAGGGCTACGAGCAGTACTTC
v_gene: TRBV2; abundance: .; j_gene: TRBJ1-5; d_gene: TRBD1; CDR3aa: CASTLTGSNQPQHF; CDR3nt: TGTGCCAGCACCCTGACAGGGAGTAATCAGCCCCAGCATTTT
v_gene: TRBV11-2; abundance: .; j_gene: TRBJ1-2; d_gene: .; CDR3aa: CASSLARQPLYGYTF; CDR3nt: TGTGCCAGCAGCCTGGCCCGACAGCCTCTCTATGGCTACACCTTC
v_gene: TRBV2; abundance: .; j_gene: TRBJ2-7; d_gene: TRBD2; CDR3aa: CASSELWSGGAYEQYF; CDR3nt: TGTGCCAGCAGTGAGCTCTGGAGCGGGGGGGCCTACGAGCAGTACTTC
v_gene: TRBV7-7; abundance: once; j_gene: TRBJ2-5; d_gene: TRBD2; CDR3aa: CASSLNLAGEGETQYF; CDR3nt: TGTGCTAGCAGCTTAAATCTAGCGGGAGAGGGGGAGACCCAGTACTTC
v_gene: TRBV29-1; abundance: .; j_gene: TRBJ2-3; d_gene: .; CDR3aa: CSVEAQGIEGTDTQYF; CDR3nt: TGCAGCGTTGAAGCACAGGGTATAGAGGGCACAGATACGCAGTATTTT
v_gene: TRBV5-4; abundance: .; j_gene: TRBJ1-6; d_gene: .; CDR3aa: CASSLGLIGANSPLHF; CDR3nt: TGTGCCAGCAGCTTGGGGTTGATCGGGGCCAATTCACCCCTCCACTTT
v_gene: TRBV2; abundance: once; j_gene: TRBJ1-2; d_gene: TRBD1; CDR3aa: CASRGDREPGDYGYTF; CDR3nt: TGTGCCAGCCGAGGGGACAGGGAGCCGGGGGACTATGGCTACACCTTC
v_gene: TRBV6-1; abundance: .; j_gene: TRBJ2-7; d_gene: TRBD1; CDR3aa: CASSPGQVYEQYF; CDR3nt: TGTGCCAGCAGCCCGGGACAGGTCTACGAGCAGTACTTC
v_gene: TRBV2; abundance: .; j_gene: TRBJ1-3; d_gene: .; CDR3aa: CASSEKGGRHSGNTIYF; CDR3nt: TGTGCCAGCAGTGAAAAGGGGGGCCGACACTCTGGAAACACCATATATTTT
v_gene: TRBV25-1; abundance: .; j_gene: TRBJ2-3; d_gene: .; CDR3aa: CAAENEGGTDTQYF; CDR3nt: TGTGCCGCCGAGAACGAAGGGGGGACAGATACGCAGTATTTT
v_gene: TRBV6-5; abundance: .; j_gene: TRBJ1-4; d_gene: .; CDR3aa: CASSYGPNEKLFF; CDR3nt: TGTGCCAGCAGTTACGGACCTAATGAAAAACTGTTTTTT
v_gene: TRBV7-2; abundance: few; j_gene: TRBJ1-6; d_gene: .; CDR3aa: CASSSSTGEISPLHF; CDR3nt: TGTGCCAGCAGCTCGTCGACGGGAGAAATATCGCCCCTCCACTTT
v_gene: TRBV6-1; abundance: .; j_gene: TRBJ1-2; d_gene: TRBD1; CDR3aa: CASSERGTGRMNYGYTF; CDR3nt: TGTGCCAGCAGTGAACGGGGGACAGGGAGGATGAACTATGGCTACACCTTC
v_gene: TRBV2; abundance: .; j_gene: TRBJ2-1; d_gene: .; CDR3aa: CASDRTTYNEQFF; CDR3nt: TGTGCCAGCGACAGAACTACCTACAATGAGCAGTTCTTC
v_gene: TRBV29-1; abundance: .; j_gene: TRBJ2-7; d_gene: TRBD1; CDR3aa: CSVERDRGVHEQYF; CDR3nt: TGCAGCGTTGAAAGGGACAGGGGGGTCCACGAGCAGTACTTC
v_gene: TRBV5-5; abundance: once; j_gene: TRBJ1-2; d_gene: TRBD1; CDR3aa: CASSLSSQGWNYGYTF; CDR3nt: TGTGCCAGCAGCTTGTCCTCACAGGGGTGGAACTATGGCTACACCTTC
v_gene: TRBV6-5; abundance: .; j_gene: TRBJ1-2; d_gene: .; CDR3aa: CASSPRQRYGYTF; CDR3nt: TGTGCCAGCAGCCCTCGACAGCGCTATGGCTACACCTTC
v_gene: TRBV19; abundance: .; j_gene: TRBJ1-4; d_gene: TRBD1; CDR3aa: CASSATGTGGEKLFF; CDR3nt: TGTGCCAGTAGTGCAACCGGGACAGGGGGTGAAAAACTGTTTTTT
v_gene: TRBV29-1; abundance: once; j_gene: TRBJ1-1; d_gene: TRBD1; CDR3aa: CSGNDRANTEAFF; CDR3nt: TGCAGCGGCAATGACAGGGCGAACACTGAAGCTTTCTTT
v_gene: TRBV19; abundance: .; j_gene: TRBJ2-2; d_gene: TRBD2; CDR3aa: CASTGLAGVITGELFF; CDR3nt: TGTGCCAGTACAGGTTTAGCGGGAGTGATCACCGGGGAGCTGTTTTTT
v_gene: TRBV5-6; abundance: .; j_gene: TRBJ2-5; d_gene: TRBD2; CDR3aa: CASSLAGGGRETQYF; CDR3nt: TGTGCCAGCAGCTTGGCCGGCGGGGGGAGGGAGACCCAGTACTTC
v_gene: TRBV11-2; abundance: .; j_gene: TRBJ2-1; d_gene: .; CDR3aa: CASSLVFATSNEQFF; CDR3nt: TGTGCCAGCAGCTTAGTCTTTGCTACGAGCAATGAGCAGTTCTTC
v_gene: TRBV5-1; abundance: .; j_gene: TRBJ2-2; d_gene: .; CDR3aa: CASSFQDPGGGELFF; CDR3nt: TGCGCCAGCAGCTTCCAGGACCCGGGTGGCGGGGAGCTGTTTTTT
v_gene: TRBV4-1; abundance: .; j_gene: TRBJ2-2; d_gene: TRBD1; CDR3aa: CASSQLYRGRTRELFF; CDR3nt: TGCGCCAGCAGCCAACTGTACAGGGGGCGCACCCGGGAGCTGTTTTTT
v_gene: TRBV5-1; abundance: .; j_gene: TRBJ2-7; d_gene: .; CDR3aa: CASSLAGAGINF; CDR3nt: TGCGCCAGCAGCTTGGCCGGGGCAGGGATAAACTTC
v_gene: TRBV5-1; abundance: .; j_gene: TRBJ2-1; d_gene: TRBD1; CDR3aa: CASSLLGGFELNEQFF; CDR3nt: TGCGCCAGCAGCTTACTAGGGGGCTTCGAGTTGAATGAGCAGTTCTTC
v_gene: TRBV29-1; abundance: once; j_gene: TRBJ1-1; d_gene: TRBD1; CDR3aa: CSVWDRGGTEAFF; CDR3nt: TGCAGCGTGTGGGACAGGGGAGGCACTGAAGCTTTCTTT
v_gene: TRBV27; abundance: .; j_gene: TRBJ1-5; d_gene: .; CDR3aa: CASSIRAQGNQPQHF; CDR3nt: TGTGCCAGCAGTATACGGGCCCAGGGAAATCAGCCCCAGCATTTT
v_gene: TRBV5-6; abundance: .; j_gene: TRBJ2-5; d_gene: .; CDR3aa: CASSLGGPYGETQYF; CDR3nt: TGTGCCAGCAGCTTGGGCGGACCCTACGGGGAGACCCAGTACTTC
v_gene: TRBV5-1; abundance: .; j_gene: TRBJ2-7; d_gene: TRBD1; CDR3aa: CASFDRDRGYGEQYF; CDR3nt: TGCGCCAGCTTCGACCGGGACAGGGGGTATGGCGAGCAGTACTTC
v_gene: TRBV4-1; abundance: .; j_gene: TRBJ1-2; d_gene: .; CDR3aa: CASSRGQGYNYGYTF; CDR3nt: TGCGCCAGCAGCCGGGGGCAGGGGTACAACTATGGCTACACCTTC
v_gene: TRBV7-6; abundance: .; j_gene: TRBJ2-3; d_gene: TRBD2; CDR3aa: CASSLVRGTSGGRRDTQYF; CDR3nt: TGTGCCAGCAGCTTAGTTAGGGGGACTAGCGGGGGGCGTCGAGATACGCAGTATTTT
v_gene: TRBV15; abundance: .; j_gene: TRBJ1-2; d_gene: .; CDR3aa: CATSRDVTDSNYGYTF; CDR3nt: TGTGCCACCAGCAGAGATGTAACGGACTCTAACTATGGCTACACCTTC
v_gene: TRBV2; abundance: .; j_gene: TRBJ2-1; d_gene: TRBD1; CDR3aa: CASRDRGDEQFF; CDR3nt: TGTGCCAGCCGGGACAGGGGGGATGAGCAGTTCTTC
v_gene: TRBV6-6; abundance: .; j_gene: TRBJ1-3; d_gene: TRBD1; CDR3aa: CASTRSGQGDGNTIYF; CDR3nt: TGTGCCAGCACCCGGTCGGGACAGGGGGATGGAAACACCATATATTTT
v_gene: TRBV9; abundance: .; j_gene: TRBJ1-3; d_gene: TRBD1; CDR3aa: CASSRQGESSGNTIYF; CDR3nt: TGTGCCAGCAGCCGACAGGGGGAGAGCTCTGGAAACACCATATATTTT
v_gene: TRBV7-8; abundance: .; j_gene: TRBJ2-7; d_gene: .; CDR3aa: CASSLRDSSYEQYF; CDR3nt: TGTGCCAGCAGCTTAAGAGACAGCTCCTACGAGCAGTACTTC
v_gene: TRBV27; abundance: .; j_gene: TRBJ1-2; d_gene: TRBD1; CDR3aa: CASSWVGQGGYTF; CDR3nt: TGTGCCAGCAGTTGGGTCGGACAGGGTGGCTACACCTTC
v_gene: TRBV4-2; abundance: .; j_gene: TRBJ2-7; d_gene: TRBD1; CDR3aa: CASSLPGTVYEQYF; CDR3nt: TGTGCCAGCAGCCTGCCTGGGACAGTATACGAGCAGTACTTC
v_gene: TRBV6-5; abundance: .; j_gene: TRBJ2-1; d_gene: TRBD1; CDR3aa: CASSIADRGRNEQFF; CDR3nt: TGTGCCAGCAGTATCGCGGACAGGGGAAGGAATGAGCAGTTCTTC
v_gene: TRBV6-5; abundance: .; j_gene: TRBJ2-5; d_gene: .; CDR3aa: CASKRGALETQYF; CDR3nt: TGTGCCAGCAAAAGGGGGGCCCTGGAGACCCAGTACTTC
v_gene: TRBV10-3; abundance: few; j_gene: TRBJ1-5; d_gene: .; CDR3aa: CAISDSSNQPQHF; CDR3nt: TGTGCCATCAGTGACAGTAGCAATCAGCCCCAGCATTTT
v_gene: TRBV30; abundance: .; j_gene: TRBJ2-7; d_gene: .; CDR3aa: CAWSPIVGQVSYEQYF; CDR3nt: TGTGCCTGGAGCCCGATTGTGGGTCAGGTCTCCTACGAGCAGTACTTC